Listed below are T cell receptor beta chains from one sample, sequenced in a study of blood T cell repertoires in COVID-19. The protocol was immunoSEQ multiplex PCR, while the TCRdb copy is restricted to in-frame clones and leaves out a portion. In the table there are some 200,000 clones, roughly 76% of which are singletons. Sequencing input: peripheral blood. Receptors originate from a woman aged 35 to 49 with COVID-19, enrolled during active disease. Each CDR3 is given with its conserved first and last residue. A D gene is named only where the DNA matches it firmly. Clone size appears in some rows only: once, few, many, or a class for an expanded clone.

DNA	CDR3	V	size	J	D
TGTGCCAGCAGCTACCTCGAAGGAGGTACGCAGTATTTT	CASSYLEGGTQYF	TRBV12-3/TRBV12-4	.	TRBJ2-3	.
TGTGCCAGCAGCGGGGGTTGGGACAAGTCCTATGGCTACACCTTC	CASSGGWDKSYGYTF	TRBV7-6	.	TRBJ1-2	.
TGTGCCAGCAGTTTAGCAGGGCTCGGCTACGAGCAGTACTTC	CASSLAGLGYEQYF	TRBV28	.	TRBJ2-7	.
TGTGCCAGCAGGAGACAATTAGAGAGCTATGGCTACACCTTC	CASRRQLESYGYTF	TRBV6-5	.	TRBJ1-2	.
TGTGCCAGCAGCCGCCCTAGCGGGAGCTATGTCGAGCAGTACTTC	CASSRPSGSYVEQYF	TRBV11-2	once	TRBJ2-7	TRBD2
TGTGCCAGCAGCTTAGAGGGACTAGCGGGGGGATTAAGCACAGATACGCAGTATTTT	CASSLEGLAGGLSTDTQYF	TRBV7-8	.	TRBJ2-3	TRBD2
TGCGCCAGCAGTCCAGGACTAGCGGGAGGGGAGGAGACCCAGTACTTC	CASSPGLAGGEETQYF	TRBV4-1	.	TRBJ2-5	TRBD2
TGCGCCAGCAGCTTGGACGCAGGGCCGGCTAACTATGGCTACACCTTC	CASSLDAGPANYGYTF	TRBV5-1	.	TRBJ1-2	.
TGTGCCAGCAGTTGGGGAGTACAGGGTAGAGAGCAGTTCTTC	CASSWGVQGREQFF	TRBV6-2/TRBV6-3	.	TRBJ2-1	.
TGTGCCATCAGTGAGGTCTCTAGCGGGAGTTACGAGCAGTACTTC	CAISEVSSGSYEQYF	TRBV10-3	.	TRBJ2-7	TRBD2
TGTGCCAGCAGTTTTCAGGGTCATCAAGCGGATACGCAGTATTTT	CASSFQGHQADTQYF	TRBV28	.	TRBJ2-3	.
TGTGCCAGCACCCCGTCTTGGGGGCGCACTGAAGCTTTCTTT	CASTPSWGRTEAFF	TRBV6-5	.	TRBJ1-1	.
TGTGCCAGCAGCTTGCAGGGTGATGGCGGGGAGCTGTTTTTT	CASSLQGDGGELFF	TRBV11-2	.	TRBJ2-2	.
TGTGCCAGCAGTTACTTAAGGGGGCGAACTGAAGCTTTCTTT	CASSYLRGRTEAFF	TRBV6-5	.	TRBJ1-1	TRBD1
TGTGCCAGCAGCGCGGGACTAGCGGGAGGGCCAGGGTCCTACGAGCAGTACTTC	CASSAGLAGGPGSYEQYF	TRBV11-3	.	TRBJ2-7	TRBD2
TGTGCCAGTAGTAACCCAGGCGGCTACACCTTC	CASSNPGGYTF	TRBV19	.	TRBJ1-2	.
TGCGCCAGCAGCTCCCAAGGGGCCGAAAACACTGAAGCTTTCTTT	CASSSQGAENTEAFF	TRBV5-1	.	TRBJ1-1	.
TGTGCCAGCAGCCAAGTCGGGGGGGCAGAGACCCAGTACTTC	CASSQVGGAETQYF	TRBV3-1/TRBV3-2	few	TRBJ2-5	TRBD2
TGTGCCACAGCACCGTCTACTAGCGGTGTCGGGGAGCTGTTTTTT	CATAPSTSGVGELFF	TRBV5-4	once	TRBJ2-2	TRBD2
TGTGCCAGCAGTGCCCTGACAGGATTTGGGGGCTACACCTTC	CASSALTGFGGYTF	TRBV25-1	few	TRBJ1-2	.
TGCGCCAGCAGAGCGGGGGGCGCGGTAAACACCATATATTTT	CASRAGGAVNTIYF	TRBV5-1	.	TRBJ1-3	.
TGTGCCAGCAGCGTAGATGCAGGGTCCCTCAACACTGAAGCTTTCTTT	CASSVDAGSLNTEAFF	TRBV9	.	TRBJ1-1	.
TGTGCCAGCAGTCTACAGGGGGTTCGGTACGAGCAGTACTTC	CASSLQGVRYEQYF	TRBV2	.	TRBJ2-7	TRBD1
TGTGCCAGCAGGCGCGTGGGACAGGGGAACACTGAAGCTTTCTTT	CASRRVGQGNTEAFF	TRBV6-5	.	TRBJ1-1	TRBD1